These 21 T cell receptor beta chains were sequenced from one sample in a study of T cell changes during pregnancy in multiple sclerosis. The repertoire was sequenced with immunoSEQ multiplex PCR; TCRdb's copy has only in-frame clones and lacks some. The table lists fewer than 90,000 clones, 90% to 95% of them singletons. Sequenced here: peripheral blood, sampled in the third trimester of pregnancy. The source is a female donor in good health, enrolled as a control in a pregnancy study.

The chain carries TRBV2 and TRBJ1-5, with TRBD1 identical over 7 bases. The germline CDR1 and CDR2 sequences are SNHLY and FYNNEI. This CDR3 comprises 12 residues. V trimming: 6 bases; J trimming: 11 bases; junction bases outside the gene matches: 7. This CDR3 is CASRTGSEAQHF. CDR3 DNA sequence: TGTGCCAGCAGGACAGGGTCTGAGGCCCAGCATTTT.

The chain couples TRBV7-9 to TRBJ1-1; the D gene is possibly TRBD1 (6 bases). Germline lookup yields CDR1 SEHNR and CDR2 FQNEAQ (reference sequence). The CDR3 has 13 residues. V dropped 5 bases and J dropped 1 base, with 8 bases sitting between them. CDR3 amino acids: CASSLDRNTEAFF. In DNA form, the CDR3 reads TGTGCCAGCAGCCTGGACAGGAACACTGAAGCTTTCTTT.

The V call is TRBV11-2, the J call TRBJ1-2, with 7 bases fitting TRBD1. Trimming removed 0 bases from V and 8 bases from J; junction bases left unmatched: 6. The length of the CDR3 is 14 residues. The germline CDR1 and CDR2 sequences are SGHAT and FQNNGV. CDR3 protein: CASSLERQGGGYTF. CDR3 DNA: TGTGCCAGCAGCTTAGAGAGACAGGGAGGCGGCTACACCTTC.

The J gene is TRBJ2-7, the V gene TRBV5-1; 9 positions match TRBD1. CDR3 length: 15 amino acids. V shed 5 bases and J 3 bases; nucleotides not matched to a gene: 9. CDR1 and CDR2 from the germline V gene are SGHRS and YFSETQ. The CDR3 nucleotides read TGCGCCAGCAGTTTGACAGGGGGTGATATCTACGAGCAGTACTTC. Its translation is CASSLTGGDIYEQYF.

This chain connects TRBV30 to TRBJ1-1, with unresolved D. The germline V gene encodes CDR1 GTSNPN and CDR2 SVGIG (reference sequence). This CDR3 is built from 12 residues. Trimming stripped 0 bases from V and 6 bases from J, with 8 bases between. The CDR3 loop is CAWSVLSPEAFF. The CDR3 DNA is TGTGCCTGGAGTGTACTCTCTCCTGAAGCTTTCTTT.

The genes are TRBV12-5 and TRBJ2-4; TRBD1 aligns across 9 bases. Germline values: CDR1 LGHNT, CDR2 FRNRAP. The trim removed 5 bases at V and 0 bases at J, leaving 11 bases unmatched. The length of the CDR3 is 18 residues. The CDR3, as DNA: TGTGCTAGTGGTAACCAACACAGGGGGCGGGGAGCCAAAAACATTCAGTACTTC. It specifies CASGNQHRGRGAKNIQYF.

The chain has TRBV5-1 and TRBJ2-7; 11 bases align to TRBD2. The junction had 4 bases not matched to a gene; V was cut back by 2 bases and J by 3 bases. CDR1 and CDR2 from the germline V gene are SGHRS and YFSETQ. This CDR3 contains 15 residues. The CDR3 DNA sequence: TGCGCCAGCAGCTTCACCGGGACTAGCGGCTACGAGCAGTACTTC. Translation: CASSFTGTSGYEQYF.

V usage is TRBV27 and J usage is TRBJ2-2; 8 bases are a match to TRBD2. CDR1 and CDR2 (germline): MNHEY, SMNVEV (reference sequence). V gave up 2 bases and J gave up 4 bases; unmatched junction bases: 9. This CDR3 comprises 17 residues. CDR3 nucleotide sequence: TGTGCCAGCAGTTTACTGGGGGCGGGAGGACCCACCGGGGAGCTGTTTTTT. This gives the protein CASSLLGAGGPTGELFF.

This clone was recorded a few times. The chain joins TRBV7-9 to TRBJ2-7, with a tentative D call TRBD1 (5 bases). Trimming removed 5 bases at V and 2 bases at J, with 19 bases between. The CDR3 is 16 residues long. CDR1 and CDR2 from the germline V gene are SEHNR and FQNEAQ (reference sequence). As DNA, the CDR3 is TGTGCCAGCAGCCTGACAGACAGCCTAACCCCCTACGAGCAGTACTTC. It encodes CASSLTDSLTPYEQYF.

This sequence joins TRBV27 and TRBJ2-2; 7 bases fit TRBD2. Trimming removed 2 bases from V and 6 bases from J; junction bases left unmatched: 0. This CDR3 is 13 amino acids long. In germline, CDR1 is MNHEY, CDR2 SMNVEV (reference sequence). The DNA for the CDR3 is TGTGCCAGCAGTTTACGGGGGGCCGGGGAGCTGTTTTTT. It yields the protein CASSLRGAGELFF.

This rearrangement joins TRBV15 to TRBJ2-5; TRBD1 might be the D (5 bases). The CDR3 runs 15 residues. The V and J ends lost 0 bases and 2 bases respectively, with 10 bases between them. Germline CDR1 reads LNHNV; CDR2 reads YYDKDF (reference sequence). The DNA of the CDR3 is TGTGCCACCAGCAGAGATGACAGACAACAAGAGACCCAGTACTTC. Translated: CATSRDDRQQETQYF.

This chain joins TRBV19 and TRBJ2-1; D possibly corresponds to TRBD1 (6 bases). Trimming took 5 bases from V and 8 from J, leaving 16 bases between them. CDR1 LNHDA and CDR2 SQIVND come from the germline V gene (reference sequence). This CDR3 contains 14 residues. The CDR3 region has the DNA TGTGCCAGTAGTGAGCCACAGGGATTCCATGAGCAGTTCTTC. Translated: CASSEPQGFHEQFF.

The V gene is TRBV2, the J gene TRBJ2-3; TRBD2 agrees at 10 bases. Germline CDR1 reads SNHLY; CDR2 reads FYNNEI. The CDR3 contains 17 residues. After removal of 3 bases from V and 0 bases from J, the junction contained 6 bases not matched to a gene. The DNA of the CDR3 is TGTGCCAGCAGTGAGTGGGGACTAGCGCCTAGCACAGATACGCAGTATTTT. It encodes CASSEWGLAPSTDTQYF.

The chain employs TRBV6-1 and TRBJ2-2, with a tentative D call TRBD1 (5 bases). Trimming pared 6 bases from V and 5 bases from J, leaving 13 bases between. CDR3 length: 14 amino acids. Germline V gives CDR1 MNHNS, CDR2 SASEGT. As DNA, the CDR3 is TGTGCCAGCAGAGGGGTCTTCCAAACCGGGGAGCTGTTTTTT. Residues: CASRGVFQTGELFF.

V is TRBV5-4 and J is TRBJ1-1; no reliable D call. V gave up 0 bases and J gave up 1 base, with 19 bases separating them. CDR1 and CDR2 from the germline V gene are SGHNT and YYREEE (reference sequence). CDR3 length: 18 amino acids. The CDR3: CASSLARPSSRSNTEAFF. In nucleotides, the CDR3 is TGTGCCAGCAGCTTGGCCCGACCTTCAAGCAGGTCGAACACTGAAGCTTTCTTT.

The chain joins TRBV2 to TRBJ2-1, with D possibly being TRBD1 (6 bases). Germline loops: CDR1 SNHLY, CDR2 FYNNEI. The CDR3 contains 19 residues. The V gene lost 3 bases and the J gene lost 9 bases, with 30 bases spanning the gap. CDR3: CASSDYGRITGTPAIEQFF. In DNA, the CDR3 is TGTGCCAGCAGTGATTATGGACGGATTACAGGGACCCCTGCTATTGAGCAGTTCTTC.

This rearrangement joins TRBV27 to TRBJ2-5, with 8 bases lining up with TRBD2. Germline values: CDR1 MNHEY, CDR2 SMNVEV (reference sequence). The V gene end was trimmed by 1 base and the J gene end by 2 bases; junction bases not matched to a gene: 12. This CDR3 region has 18 residues. The CDR3 here is CASSLLVGDGREQETQYF. The CDR3 DNA sequence: TGTGCCAGCAGTTTATTAGTAGGGGACGGGAGGGAACAAGAGACCCAGTACTTC.

The gene calls are TRBV5-4 and TRBJ2-7; 7 nucleotides line up with TRBD1. With 5 bases clipped from V and 9 bases from J, the junction kept 17 bases outside the gene matches. This CDR3 is built from 15 residues. Germline V gene data show CDR1 as SGHNT and CDR2 as YYREEE (reference sequence). The CDR3 here is CASRTFGTALVGQYF. CDR3 coding DNA: TGTGCCAGCAGAACCTTCGGGACAGCCCTAGTCGGGCAGTACTTC.

The V call is TRBV2, the J call TRBJ2-3; tentative D call: TRBD1 (5 bases). The V gene lost 7 bases and the J gene lost 2 bases, with 13 bases spanning the gap. The CDR3 totals 14 residues. The germline CDR1 and CDR2 sequences are SNHLY and FYNNEI. The CDR3 coding sequence is TGTGCCAGCACCCTGGGGCTACTCACAGATACGCAGTATTTT. This codes for CASTLGLLTDTQYF.

The V gene is TRBV7-2, the J gene TRBJ1-5; D unclear. Germline lookup yields CDR1 SGHTA and CDR2 FQGNSA. The V end lost 2 bases, the J end lost 5 bases, and 10 bases lay between the germline ends. This CDR3 has 14 residues. CDR3 coding DNA: TGTGCCAGCAGCTTATTGGGCAAGGATCAGCCCCAGCATTTT. It codes for CASSLLGKDQPQHF.

The V and J genes are TRBV6-1 and TRBJ2-7; a weak D match, TRBD1 (6 bases). Deletions cut 6 bases from V and 4 bases from J, with 13 bases between. The V gene's germline CDR1 is MNHNS and CDR2 SASEGT. The CDR3 sequence is 13 residues long. The CDR3 spells CASRDRIPYEQYF. CDR3 nucleotide sequence: TGTGCCAGCAGAGACAGGATCCCATACGAGCAGTACTTC.